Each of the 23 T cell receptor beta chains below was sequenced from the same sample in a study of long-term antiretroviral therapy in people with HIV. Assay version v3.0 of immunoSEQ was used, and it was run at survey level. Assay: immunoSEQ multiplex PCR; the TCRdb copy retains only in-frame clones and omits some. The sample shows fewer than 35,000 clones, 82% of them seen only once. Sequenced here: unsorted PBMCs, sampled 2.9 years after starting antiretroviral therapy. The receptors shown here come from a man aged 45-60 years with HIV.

CDR3 sequence: CASSLQGNTEAFF. The CDR3 DNA follows: TGTGCCAGCAGCTTACAAGGGAACACTGAAGCTTTCTTT. The V gene is TRBV7-8, the J gene TRBJ1-1; D is uncertain. This CDR3 comprises 13 residues. The germline V and J ends were trimmed by 2 bases and 1 base, with 5 bases remaining between them. Per germline, CDR1 SGHVS and CDR2 FQNEAQ. The variable domain in full, completed from reference TRBV7-8 and TRBJ1-1, reads GAGVSQSPRYKVAKRGQDVALRCDPISGHVSLFWYQQALGQGPEFLTYFQNEAQLDKSGLPSDRFFAERPEGSVSTLKIQRTQQEDSAVYLCASSLQGNTEAFFGQGTRLTVV.

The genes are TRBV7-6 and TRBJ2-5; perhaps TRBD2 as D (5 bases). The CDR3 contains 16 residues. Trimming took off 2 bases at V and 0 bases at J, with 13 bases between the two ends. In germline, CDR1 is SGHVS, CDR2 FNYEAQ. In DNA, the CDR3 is TGTGCCAGCAGCTTAACCAGAGGGCTCTACCAAGAGACCCAGTACTTC. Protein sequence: CASSLTRGLYQETQYF.

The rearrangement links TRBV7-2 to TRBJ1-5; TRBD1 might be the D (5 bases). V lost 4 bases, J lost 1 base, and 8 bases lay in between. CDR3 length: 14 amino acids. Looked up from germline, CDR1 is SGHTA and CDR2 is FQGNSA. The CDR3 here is CASSWRGSNQPQHF. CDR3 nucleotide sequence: TGTGCCAGCAGCTGGCGGGGCAGCAATCAGCCCCAGCATTTT. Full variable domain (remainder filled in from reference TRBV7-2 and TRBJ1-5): GAGVSQSPSNKVTEKGKDVELRCDPISGHTALYWYRQSLGQGLEFLIYFQGNSAPDKSGLPSDRFSAERTGGSVSTLTIQRTQQEDSAVYLCASSWRGSNQPQHFGDGTRLSIL.

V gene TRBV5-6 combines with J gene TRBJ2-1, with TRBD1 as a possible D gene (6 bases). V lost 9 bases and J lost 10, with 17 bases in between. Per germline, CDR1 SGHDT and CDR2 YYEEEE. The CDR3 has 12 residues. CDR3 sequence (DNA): TGTGCCACCGGGCCCCAAACAGGGGAGCAGTTCTTC. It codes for CATGPQTGEQFF.

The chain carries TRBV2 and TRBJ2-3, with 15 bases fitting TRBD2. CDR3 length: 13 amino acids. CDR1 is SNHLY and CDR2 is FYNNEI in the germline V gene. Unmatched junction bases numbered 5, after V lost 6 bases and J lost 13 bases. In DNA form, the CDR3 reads TGTGCCAGCAGCGGACTAGCGGGGGGGCCAGAGTATTTT. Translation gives CASSGLAGGPEYF.

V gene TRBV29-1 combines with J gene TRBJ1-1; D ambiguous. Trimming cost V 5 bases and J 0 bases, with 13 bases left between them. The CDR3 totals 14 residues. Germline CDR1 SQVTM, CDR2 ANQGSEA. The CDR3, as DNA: TGCAGCGTTACGATAAGGGTCATGAACACTGAAGCTTTCTTT. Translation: CSVTIRVMNTEAFF.

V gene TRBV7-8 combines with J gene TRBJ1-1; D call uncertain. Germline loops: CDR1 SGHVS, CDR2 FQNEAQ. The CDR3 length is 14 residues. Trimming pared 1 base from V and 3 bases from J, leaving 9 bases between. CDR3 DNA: TGTGCCAGCAGCTTAGTAGGAGCTTACACTGAAGCTTTCTTT. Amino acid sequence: CASSLVGAYTEAFF.

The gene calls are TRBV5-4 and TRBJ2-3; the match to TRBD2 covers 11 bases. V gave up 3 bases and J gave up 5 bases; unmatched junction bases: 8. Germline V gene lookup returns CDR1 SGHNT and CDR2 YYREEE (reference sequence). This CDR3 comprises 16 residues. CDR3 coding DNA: TGTGCCAGCAGCTCACGACTAGCGGGGTTGATAGATACGCAGTATTTT. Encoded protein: CASSSRLAGLIDTQYF.

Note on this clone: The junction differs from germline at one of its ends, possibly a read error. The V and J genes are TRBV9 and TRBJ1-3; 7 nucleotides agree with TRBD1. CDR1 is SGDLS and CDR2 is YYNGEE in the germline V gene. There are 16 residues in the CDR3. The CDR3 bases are TGTGCCAGCACCGTAGGAGAGGGGGCCTCTGGAAACACCATATATTTT. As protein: CASTVGEGASGNTIYF.

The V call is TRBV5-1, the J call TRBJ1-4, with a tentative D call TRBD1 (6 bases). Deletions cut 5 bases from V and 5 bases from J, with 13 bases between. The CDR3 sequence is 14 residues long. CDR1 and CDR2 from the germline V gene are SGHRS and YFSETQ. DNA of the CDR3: TGCGCCAGCAGGCCTGGACAGCCCAATGAAAAACTGTTTTTT. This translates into CASRPGQPNEKLFF.

The CDR3 DNA is TGTGCCAGCAGCGCTTCCGGTGGGGGGGCCACAGATACGCAGTATTTT. Translated: CASSASGGGATDTQYF. This chain links TRBV9 with TRBJ2-3; D perhaps matches TRBD2 (7 bases). The ends were cut back, 3 bases at V and 2 bases at J, with 16 bases in the middle. Germline V lookup: CDR1 SGDLS, CDR2 YYNGEE. This CDR3 comprises 16 residues.

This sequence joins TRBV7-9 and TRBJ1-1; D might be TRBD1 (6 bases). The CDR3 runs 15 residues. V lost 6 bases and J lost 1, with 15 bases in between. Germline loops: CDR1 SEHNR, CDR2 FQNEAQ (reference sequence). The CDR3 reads CASRDHRARNTEAFF. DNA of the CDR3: TGTGCCAGCAGGGACCACAGGGCCAGGAACACTGAAGCTTTCTTT. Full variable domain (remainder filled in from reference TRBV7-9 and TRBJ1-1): DTGVSQNPRHKITKRGQNVTFRCDPISEHNRLYWYRQTLGQGPEFLTYFQNEAQLEKSRLLSDRFSAERPKGSFSTLEIQRTEQGDSAMYLCASRDHRARNTEAFFGQGTRLTVV.

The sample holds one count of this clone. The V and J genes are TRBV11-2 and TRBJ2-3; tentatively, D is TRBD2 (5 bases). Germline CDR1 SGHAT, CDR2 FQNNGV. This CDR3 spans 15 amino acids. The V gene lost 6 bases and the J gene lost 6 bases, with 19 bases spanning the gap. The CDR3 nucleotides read TGTGCCAGCAGAATCTCAGGCGGGCGGCTGGATACGCAGTATTTT. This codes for CASRISGGRLDTQYF.

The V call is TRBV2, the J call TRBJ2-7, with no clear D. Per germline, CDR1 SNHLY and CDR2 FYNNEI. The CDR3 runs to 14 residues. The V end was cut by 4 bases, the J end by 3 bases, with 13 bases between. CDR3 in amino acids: CASSVLRSDYEQYF. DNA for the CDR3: TGTGCCAGCAGTGTGCTTCGGTCCGACTACGAGCAGTACTTC.

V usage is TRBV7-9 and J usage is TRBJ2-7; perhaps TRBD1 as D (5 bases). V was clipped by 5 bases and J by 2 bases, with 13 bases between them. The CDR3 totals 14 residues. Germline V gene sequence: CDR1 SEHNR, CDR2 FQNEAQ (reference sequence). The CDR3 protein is CASSPRQRPYEQYF. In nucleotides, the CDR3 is TGTGCCAGCAGCCCTCGACAGAGGCCCTACGAGCAGTACTTC.

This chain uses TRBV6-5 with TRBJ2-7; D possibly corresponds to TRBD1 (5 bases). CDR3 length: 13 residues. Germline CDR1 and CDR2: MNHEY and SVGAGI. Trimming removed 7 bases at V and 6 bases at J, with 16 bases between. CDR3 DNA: TGTGCCAGCACCCTATCTGGGGCAGCCGAGCAGTACTTC. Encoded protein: CASTLSGAAEQYF.

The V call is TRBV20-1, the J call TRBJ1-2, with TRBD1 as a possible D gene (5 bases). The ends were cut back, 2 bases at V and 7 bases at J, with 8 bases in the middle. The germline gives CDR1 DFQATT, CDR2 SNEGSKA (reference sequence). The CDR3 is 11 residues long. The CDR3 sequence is CSARQGFGYTF. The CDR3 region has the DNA TGCAGTGCTAGACAGGGCTTTGGCTACACCTTC.

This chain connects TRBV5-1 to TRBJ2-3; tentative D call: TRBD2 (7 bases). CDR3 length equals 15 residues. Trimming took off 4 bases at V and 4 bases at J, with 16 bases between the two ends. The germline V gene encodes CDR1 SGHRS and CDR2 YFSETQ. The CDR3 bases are TGCGCCAGCAGCGCGTTAGGGGGGGCAGCAGATACGCAGTATTTT. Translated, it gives CASSALGGAADTQYF.

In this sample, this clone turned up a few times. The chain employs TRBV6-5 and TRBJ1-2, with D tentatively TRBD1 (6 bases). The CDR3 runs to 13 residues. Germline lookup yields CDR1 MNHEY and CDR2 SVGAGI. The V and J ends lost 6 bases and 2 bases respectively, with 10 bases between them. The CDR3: CASRRDRNYGYTF. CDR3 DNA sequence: TGTGCCAGCAGACGAGACAGGAACTATGGCTACACCTTC.

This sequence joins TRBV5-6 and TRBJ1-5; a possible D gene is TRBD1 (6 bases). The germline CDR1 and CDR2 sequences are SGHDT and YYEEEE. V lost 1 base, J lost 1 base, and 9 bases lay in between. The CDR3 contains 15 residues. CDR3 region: CASSLRTASNQPQHF. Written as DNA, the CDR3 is TGTGCCAGCAGCTTGAGGACAGCGAGCAATCAGCCCCAGCATTTT.

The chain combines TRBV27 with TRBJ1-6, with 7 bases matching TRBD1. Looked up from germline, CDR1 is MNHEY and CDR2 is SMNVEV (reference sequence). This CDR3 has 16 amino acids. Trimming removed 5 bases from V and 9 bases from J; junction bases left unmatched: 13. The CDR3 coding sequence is TGTGCCAGCAGTCTTTACCCGACAGGGAAGAGTTCACCCCTCCACTTT. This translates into CASSLYPTGKSSPLHF.

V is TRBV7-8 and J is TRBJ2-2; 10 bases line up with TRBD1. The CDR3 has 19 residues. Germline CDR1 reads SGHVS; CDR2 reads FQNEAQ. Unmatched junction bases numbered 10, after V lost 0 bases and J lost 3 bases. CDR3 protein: CASSLAIRDRGFDTGELFF. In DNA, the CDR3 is TGTGCCAGCAGCTTAGCGATCCGGGACAGGGGATTTGACACCGGGGAGCTGTTTTTT.

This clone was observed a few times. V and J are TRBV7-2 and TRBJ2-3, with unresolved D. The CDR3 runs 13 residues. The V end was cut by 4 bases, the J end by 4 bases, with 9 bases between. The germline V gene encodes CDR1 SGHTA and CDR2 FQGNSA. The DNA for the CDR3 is TGTGCCAGCAGCTGGGATAAGGCAGATACGCAGTATTTT. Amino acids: CASSWDKADTQYF.